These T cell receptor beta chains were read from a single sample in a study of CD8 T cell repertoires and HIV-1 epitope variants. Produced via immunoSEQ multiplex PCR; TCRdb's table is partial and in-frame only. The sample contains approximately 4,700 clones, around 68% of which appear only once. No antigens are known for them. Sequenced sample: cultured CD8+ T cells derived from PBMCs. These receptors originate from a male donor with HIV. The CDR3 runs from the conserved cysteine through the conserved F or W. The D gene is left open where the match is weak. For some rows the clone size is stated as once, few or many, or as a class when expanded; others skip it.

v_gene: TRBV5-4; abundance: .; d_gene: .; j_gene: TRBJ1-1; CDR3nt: TGTGCCAGCAGCTTGGAAGTCCAACGGTTCACTGAAGCTTTCTTT; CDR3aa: CASSLEVQRFTEAFF
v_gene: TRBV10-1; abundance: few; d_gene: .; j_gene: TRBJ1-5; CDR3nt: TGCGCCGGGCGCTGGGTAATCGGGAGTTCCCAATATCTTATACCCCATCAGCCCCAGCATTTT; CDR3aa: CAGRWVIGSSQYLIPHQPQHF
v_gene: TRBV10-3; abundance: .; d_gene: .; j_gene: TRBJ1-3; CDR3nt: TGTGCCATCAGTGAGTCACGGGACACTGGAAACACCATATATTTT; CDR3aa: CAISESRDTGNTIYF
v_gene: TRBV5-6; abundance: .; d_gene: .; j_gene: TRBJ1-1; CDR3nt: TGTGCCAGCAGCGACTCAGAAGAAGCTTTCTTT; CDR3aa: CASSDSEEAFF
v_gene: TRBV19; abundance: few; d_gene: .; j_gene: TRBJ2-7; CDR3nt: TGTGCCAGTAGTTTTGGGCTCGAGCAGTACTTC; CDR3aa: CASSFGLEQYF
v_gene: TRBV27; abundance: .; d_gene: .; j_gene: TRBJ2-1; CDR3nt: TGTGCCAGCAGTTTATACCCCGGCTCCTACAATGAGCAGTTCTTC; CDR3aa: CASSLYPGSYNEQFF
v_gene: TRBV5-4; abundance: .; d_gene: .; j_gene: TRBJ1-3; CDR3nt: TGTGCCAGCAGCTTCGTTGGGGGAAACACCATATATTTT; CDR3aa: CASSFVGGNTIYF
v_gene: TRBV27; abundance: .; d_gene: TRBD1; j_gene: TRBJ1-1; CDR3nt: TGTGCCAGCAGTACAAGGACAGGGGGCACTGAAGCTTTCTTT; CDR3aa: CASSTRTGGTEAFF
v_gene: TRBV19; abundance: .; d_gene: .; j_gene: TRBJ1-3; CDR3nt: TGTGCCAGTAGTCCCGCGAGGACCATATATTTT; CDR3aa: CASSPARTIYF
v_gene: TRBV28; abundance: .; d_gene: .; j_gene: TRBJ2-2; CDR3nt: TGTGCCAGCAGCCCAGAAGTAGTCGGGGAGCTGTTTTTT; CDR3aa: CASSPEVVGELFF
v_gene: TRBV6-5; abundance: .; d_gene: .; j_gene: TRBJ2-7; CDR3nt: TGTGCCAGCAGTTACCTTGAGGGAGAGGGCGAGCAGTACTTC; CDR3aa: CASSYLEGEGEQYF
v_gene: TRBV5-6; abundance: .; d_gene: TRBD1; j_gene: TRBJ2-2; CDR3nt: TGTGCCAGCAGCTCACAGGGGTGGTCCGGGGAGCTGTTTTTT; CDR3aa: CASSSQGWSGELFF
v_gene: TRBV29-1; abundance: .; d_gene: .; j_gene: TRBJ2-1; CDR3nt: TGCAGCGTGTCCTACAATGAGCAGTTCTTC; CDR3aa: CSVSYNEQFF
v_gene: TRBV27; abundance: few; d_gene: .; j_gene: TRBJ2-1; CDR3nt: TGTGCCAGCATGGGAGGTAGCTGGAGCTCCTACAATGAGCAGTTCTTC; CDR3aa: CASMGGSWSSYNEQFF
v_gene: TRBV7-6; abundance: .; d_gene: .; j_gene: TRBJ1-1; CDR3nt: TGTGCCAGCAGCTCAGACAGCCCACGGAACACTGAAGCTTTCTTT; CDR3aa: CASSSDSPRNTEAFF
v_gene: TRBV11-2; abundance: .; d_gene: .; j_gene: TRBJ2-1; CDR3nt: TGTGCCAGCAGCTTAGATATGGATAACTACAATGAGCAGTTCTTC; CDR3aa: CASSLDMDNYNEQFF
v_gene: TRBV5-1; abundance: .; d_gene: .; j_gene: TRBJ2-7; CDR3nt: TGCGCCAGCAGCGCCCGGGAGTACGAGCAGTACTTC; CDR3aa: CASSAREYEQYF
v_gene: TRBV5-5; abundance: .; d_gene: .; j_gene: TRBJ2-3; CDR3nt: TGTGCCAGCAGCTTGACAGGCCGCGCGGTAGATACGCAGTATTTT; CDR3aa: CASSLTGRAVDTQYF
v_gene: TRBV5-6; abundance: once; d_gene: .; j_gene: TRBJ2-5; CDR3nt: TGTGCCAGCAGCCTCGGGGCGCAAGAGACCCAGTACTTC; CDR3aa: CASSLGAQETQYF
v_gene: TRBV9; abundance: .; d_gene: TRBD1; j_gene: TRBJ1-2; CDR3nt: TGTGCCAGCAGCGTAGCTCGGCAGGGGGCCACTAACTATGGCTACACCTTC; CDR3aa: CASSVARQGATNYGYTF
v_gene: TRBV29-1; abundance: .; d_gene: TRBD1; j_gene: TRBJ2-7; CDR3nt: TGCAGCGTTATGGGCTCGGGGGACAGGACAGCCTACGAGCAGTACTTC; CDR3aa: CSVMGSGDRTAYEQYF
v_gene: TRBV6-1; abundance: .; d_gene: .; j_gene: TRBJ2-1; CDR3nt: TGTGCCAGCATCCGAGTCCCGGACTCCAACAATGAGCAGTTCTTC; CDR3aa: CASIRVPDSNNEQFF
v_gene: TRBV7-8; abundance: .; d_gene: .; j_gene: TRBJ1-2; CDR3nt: TGTGCCAGCAGCCCACTGATGGGGTCTGGCTACACCTTC; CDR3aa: CASSPLMGSGYTF
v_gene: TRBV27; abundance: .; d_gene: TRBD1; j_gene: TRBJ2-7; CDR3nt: TGTGCCACCCGCAGTGCAGGGGGCTCCTACGAGCAGTACTTC; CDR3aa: CATRSAGGSYEQYF
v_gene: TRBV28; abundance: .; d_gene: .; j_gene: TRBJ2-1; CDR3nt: TGTGCCAGCAGTTTCTCTTACAATGAGCAGTTCTTC; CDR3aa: CASSFSYNEQFF
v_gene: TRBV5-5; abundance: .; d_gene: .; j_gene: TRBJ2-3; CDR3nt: TGTGCCAGCAGCTTTGGTAGCACAGATACGCAGTATTTT; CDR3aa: CASSFGSTDTQYF
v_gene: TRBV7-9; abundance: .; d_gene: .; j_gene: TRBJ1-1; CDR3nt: TGTGCCAGCAGACATTCGGACAGATCTTTCTTT; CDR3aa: CASRHSDRSFF
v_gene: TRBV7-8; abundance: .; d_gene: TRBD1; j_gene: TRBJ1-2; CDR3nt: TGTGCCAGCAGCCACGTCCCGGGACAGGGACCGTCTAACTATGGCTACACCTTC; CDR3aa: CASSHVPGQGPSNYGYTF
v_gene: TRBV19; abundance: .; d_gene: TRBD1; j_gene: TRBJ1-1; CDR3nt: TGTGCCAGTAGGACAGGGGTGCGGAACACTGAAGCTTTCTTT; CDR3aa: CASRTGVRNTEAFF
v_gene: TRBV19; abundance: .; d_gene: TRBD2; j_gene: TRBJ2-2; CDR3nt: TGTGCCAGTACCGAAGGTACGCTAGCGGGAGTTGGAGGCGGGGAGCTGTTTTTT; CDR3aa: CASTEGTLAGVGGGELFF
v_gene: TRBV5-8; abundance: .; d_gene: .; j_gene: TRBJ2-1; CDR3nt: TGTGCCAGCAGCTTGGCGAGACGGAACTCCTACAATGAGCAGTTCTTC; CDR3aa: CASSLARRNSYNEQFF
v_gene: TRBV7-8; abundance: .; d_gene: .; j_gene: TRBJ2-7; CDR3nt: TGTGCCAGCAGCTCTCAGATGGGGGCATTCTACGAGCAGTACTTC; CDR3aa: CASSSQMGAFYEQYF
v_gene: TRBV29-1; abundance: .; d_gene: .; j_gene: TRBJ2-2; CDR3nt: TGCAGCGTTCCGGAGGGAGCCGGGGAGCTGTTTTTT; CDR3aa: CSVPEGAGELFF
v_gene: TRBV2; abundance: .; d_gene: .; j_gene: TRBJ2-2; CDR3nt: TGTGCCAGCAGTGAATATGGTGGGCTAGCGACCCTTCGGAAAGGGCTGTTTTTT; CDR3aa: CASSEYGGLATLRKGLFF
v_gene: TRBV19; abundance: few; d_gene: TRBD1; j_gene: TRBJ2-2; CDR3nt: TGTGCCAGTAACAGGGGAACAGGGGAGCTGTTTTTT; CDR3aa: CASNRGTGELFF
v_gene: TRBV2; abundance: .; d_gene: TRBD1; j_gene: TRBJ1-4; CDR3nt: TGTGCCAGCAGGGGGACAGGGGAGTATGAAAAACTGTTTTTT; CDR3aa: CASRGTGEYEKLFF
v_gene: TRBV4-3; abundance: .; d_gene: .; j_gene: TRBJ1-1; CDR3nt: TGCGCCAGCAGCCAAGGGGTTATCTCGAACACTGAAGCTTTCTTT; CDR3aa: CASSQGVISNTEAFF
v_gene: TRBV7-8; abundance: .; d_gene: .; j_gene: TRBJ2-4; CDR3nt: TGTGCCAGCAGCCTCACCCAGACGAAAGGGAACATTCAGTACTTC; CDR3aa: CASSLTQTKGNIQYF
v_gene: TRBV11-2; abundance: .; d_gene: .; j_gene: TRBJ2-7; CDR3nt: TGTGCCAGCAGCGGTTGGAGTAATCCCTACGAGCAGTACTTC; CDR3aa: CASSGWSNPYEQYF
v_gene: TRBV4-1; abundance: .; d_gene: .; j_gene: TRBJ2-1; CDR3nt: TGCGCCAGCAGACTAGGGACATACTCCTACAATGAGCAGTTCTTC; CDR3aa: CASRLGTYSYNEQFF
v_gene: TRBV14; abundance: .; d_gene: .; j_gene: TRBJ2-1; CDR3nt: TGTGCCAGCAGCCAAGTCGGCTCCTCTACAATCGCCGGAGAGCAGTTCTTC; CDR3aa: CASSQVGSSTIAGEQFF
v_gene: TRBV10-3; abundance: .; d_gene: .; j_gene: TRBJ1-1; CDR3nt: TGTGCCATCAGTGAGTCGGTTTCGGGTACTGAAGCTTTCTTT; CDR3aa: CAISESVSGTEAFF
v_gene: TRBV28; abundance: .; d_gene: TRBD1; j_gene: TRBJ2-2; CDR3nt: TGTGCCAGCAGTTCGGGACAGGGGGAGACCGGGGAGCTGTTTTTT; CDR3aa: CASSSGQGETGELFF
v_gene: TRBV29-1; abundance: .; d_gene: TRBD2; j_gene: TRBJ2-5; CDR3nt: TGCAGCGTTGAAGATGGGGGAATTAGCGGGAGATCAGAGACCCAGTACTTC; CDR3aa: CSVEDGGISGRSETQYF
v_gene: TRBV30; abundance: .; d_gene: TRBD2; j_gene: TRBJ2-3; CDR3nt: TGTGCCTGGACCCCGACTAGCGGGGGGCGGGATACGCAGTATTTT; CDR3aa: CAWTPTSGGRDTQYF
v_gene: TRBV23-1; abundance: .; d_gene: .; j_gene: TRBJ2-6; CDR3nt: TGCGCCAGCAGTGAGGAATTTACGCAACAAAGTCGGTCCAACGTCCTGACTTTC; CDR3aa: CASSEEFTQQSRSNVLTF
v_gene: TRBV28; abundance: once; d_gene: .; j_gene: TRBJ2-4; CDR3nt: TGTGCCAGCAGTCTCGGGTCCGGGGATCTTCAGTACTTC; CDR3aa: CASSLGSGDLQYF
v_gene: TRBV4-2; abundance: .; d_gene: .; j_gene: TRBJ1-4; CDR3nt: TGTGCCAGCAGCCAAGGAGGGGGGGCCGAGGGTGAAAAACTGTTTTTT; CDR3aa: CASSQGGGAEGEKLFF
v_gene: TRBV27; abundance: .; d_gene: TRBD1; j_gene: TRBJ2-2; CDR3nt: TGTGCCAGCAGGCTCGGGACAGGGGGGACCGGGGAGCTGTTTTTT; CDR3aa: CASRLGTGGTGELFF
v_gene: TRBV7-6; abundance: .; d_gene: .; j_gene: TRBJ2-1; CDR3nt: TGTGCCAGCAGCTTGTTCGGCGGGGTCTCCTACAATGAGCAGTTCTTC; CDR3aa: CASSLFGGVSYNEQFF
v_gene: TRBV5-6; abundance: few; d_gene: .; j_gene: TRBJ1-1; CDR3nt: TGTGCCAGCAGGGAGCAAGGGGGTACTGAAGCTTTCTTT; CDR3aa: CASREQGGTEAFF
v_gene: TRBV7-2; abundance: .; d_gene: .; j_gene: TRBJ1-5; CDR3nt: TGTGCCAGCAGCTTAGTGTCAGGGCTTAGCAATCAGCCCCAGCATTTT; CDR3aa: CASSLVSGLSNQPQHF
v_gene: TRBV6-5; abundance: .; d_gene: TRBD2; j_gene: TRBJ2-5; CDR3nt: TGTGCCAGCAGCGTTGGCGGGAGAGCCGGAGAGACCCAGTACTTC; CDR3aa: CASSVGGRAGETQYF
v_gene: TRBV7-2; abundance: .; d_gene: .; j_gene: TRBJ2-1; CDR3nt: TGTGCCAGCAGCTTAGGTCGGGGGGCATCCTACAATGAGCAGTTCTTC; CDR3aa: CASSLGRGASYNEQFF